The next 21 T cell receptor beta chains were all read from a single sample in a study of cytomegalovirus exposure and HLA in healthy donors. PCR amplification relied on 60 Vbeta primers (plus 13 Jbeta primers). Produced via immunoSEQ multiplex PCR; TCRdb's table is partial and in-frame only. The sample records under 200,000 clones, around 74% being singletons. The source material was PBMCs. These TCRs come from a woman in her 30s in good health and CMV-seronegative.

This clone came up a few times. J is TRBJ1-1 and V is TRBV13; weak D call: TRBD1 (6 bases). The germline V gene has CDR1 PRHDT and CDR2 FYEKMQ (reference sequence). Trimming took 3 bases from V and 10 from J, leaving 15 bases between them. CDR3 size: 13 residues. CDR3 sequence reads: CASSLRAGEGAFF. Written as DNA, the CDR3 is TGTGCCAGCAGCTTGCGGGCAGGGGAGGGAGCTTTCTTT.

J is TRBJ2-1 and V is TRBV4-2, with TRBD2 matching over 11 bases. Germline V gene data show CDR1 as LGHNA and CDR2 as YNFKEQ. Trimming took 0 bases from V and 8 from J; bases not matched to a gene: 9. The CDR3 totals 17 residues. The CDR3 loop is CASSQEGSGGALDEQFF. CDR3 coding DNA: TGTGCCAGCAGCCAAGAGGGTAGCGGGGGGGCCTTGGATGAGCAGTTCTTC.

The V call is TRBV15, the J call TRBJ1-5; 8 bases match TRBD1. The CDR3 contains 15 residues. V shed 0 bases and J 7 bases; nucleotides not matched to a gene: 5. The germline gives CDR1 LNHNV, CDR2 YYDKDF (reference sequence). The CDR3 DNA sequence: TGTGCCACCAGCAGAGATGTAGGACAGGGCCAGCCCCAGCATTTT. Its protein is CATSRDVGQGQPQHF.

CDR3 in amino acids: CASSYSGRNYEQYF. The CDR3 DNA reads TGTGCCAGCAGTTACTCGGGCAGAAACTACGAGCAGTACTTC. The V gene is TRBV6-6, the J gene TRBJ2-7; no firm D call. Per the germline V gene, CDR1 is MNHNY and CDR2 is SVGAGI (reference sequence). Between the trimmed V and J ends, which lost 0 bases and 3 bases, there was a span of 9 bases. This CDR3 region has 14 residues.

In this sample, this clone turned up a few times. CDR3 sequence: CASSRTGASYEQYF. DNA of the CDR3: TGTGCCAGCAGCCGGACAGGCGCTTCCTACGAGCAGTACTTC. The chain combines TRBV13 with TRBJ2-7; 7 bases align to TRBD1. This CDR3 contains 14 residues. V was pared by 5 bases and J by 1 base, with 5 bases of the junction left unmatched. Germline CDR1 and CDR2: PRHDT and FYEKMQ (reference sequence).

The J gene is TRBJ2-5, the V gene TRBV25-1, with a tentative D call TRBD2 (6 bases). V shed 4 bases and J shed 3 bases, with 6 bases lying between them. Per germline, CDR1 MGHDK and CDR2 SYGVNS. CDR3 length: 12 residues. The CDR3 coding sequence is TGTGCCAGCAGTGGGGAGGAAGAGACCCAGTACTTC. As protein: CASSGEEETQYF.

The chain uses TRBV6-1 and TRBJ1-5; the D is unclear. Germline V gene sequence: CDR1 MNHNS, CDR2 SASEGT. V was pared by 2 bases and J by 0 bases, with 11 bases between. The CDR3 totals 16 residues. In nucleotides, the CDR3 is TGTGCCAGCAGTGAAAATCACAGCTATAGCAATCAGCCCCAGCATTTT. Translating gives CASSENHSYSNQPQHF.

V usage is TRBV5-1 and J usage is TRBJ2-5; 8 bases fit TRBD1. V trimming: 2 bases; J trimming: 5 bases; junction bases outside the gene matches: 5. Per germline, CDR1 SGHRS and CDR2 YFSETQ. The CDR3 extends over 14 amino acids. CDR3 DNA sequence: TGCGCCAGCAGCTTCGGACAGGGTCGGGAGACCCAGTACTTC. Protein sequence: CASSFGQGRETQYF.

This chain joins TRBV5-1 and TRBJ2-1; D is perhaps TRBD1 (6 bases). With 5 bases removed from V and 4 bases from J, the gap between germline ends came to 19 bases. The germline gives CDR1 SGHRS, CDR2 YFSETQ. The CDR3 sequence is 16 residues long. This CDR3 is CASRQAQGLSYNEQFF. In DNA, the CDR3 is TGCGCCAGCAGACAGGCTCAGGGGCTCTCTTACAATGAGCAGTTCTTC.

The V and J genes are TRBV2 and TRBJ1-3; D is perhaps TRBD1 (5 bases). This CDR3 comprises 15 residues. Trimming removed 5 bases from V and 2 bases from J, with 13 bases in between. The germline V gene has CDR1 SNHLY and CDR2 FYNNEI. The DNA of the CDR3 is TGTGCCAGCAGTCTCAGGGTCGGGCCTGGAAACACCATATATTTT. This codes for CASSLRVGPGNTIYF.

There are many counts of this clone. The V and J genes are TRBV7-3 and TRBJ2-2; 10 nucleotides agree with TRBD1. This CDR3 spans 17 amino acids. Germline trimming cut 1 base from V and 7 bases from J; bases unmatched to any gene: 9. From germline, CDR1 is SGHTA and CDR2 FQGTGA. The CDR3 coding sequence is TGTGCCAGCAGCTTAAAGGGGACAGGGGAAACGGTCGGGGAGCTGTTTTTT. As protein: CASSLKGTGETVGELFF.

The chain recombines TRBV11-3 with TRBJ1-1; D is possibly TRBD1 (5 bases). The CDR3 is 13 residues long. The germline gives CDR1 SGHNT, CDR2 YENEEA. The V end was cut by 3 bases, the J end by 0 bases, with 5 bases between. DNA for the CDR3: TGTGCCAGCAGCTTGACAGTGAACACTGAAGCTTTCTTT. Protein sequence: CASSLTVNTEAFF.

This rearrangement joins TRBV6-1 to TRBJ2-7, with TRBD1 as a possible D gene (6 bases). The CDR3 covers 15 residues. Trimming cost V 8 bases and J 5 bases, with 22 bases left between them. Germline CDR1 is MNHNS and CDR2 is SASEGT. The CDR3 DNA sequence: TGTGCCAGCTTGTCGATACAGGGAACCTCGGACGAGCAGTACTTC. Encoded protein: CASLSIQGTSDEQYF.

The chain recombines TRBV29-1 with TRBJ2-2; the D is unclear. Germline V lookup: CDR1 SQVTM, CDR2 ANQGSEA. The CDR3 contains 11 residues. V lost 0 bases, J lost 8 bases, and 4 bases lay in between. CDR3 DNA sequence: TGCAGCGTTGAAGAACATGGGGAGCTGTTTTTT. Residues: CSVEEHGELFF.

The chain recombines TRBV7-3 with TRBJ2-1, with D maybe TRBD1 (7 bases). Germline lookup yields CDR1 SGHTA and CDR2 FQGTGA. The CDR3 covers 14 residues. Between the trimmed V and J ends, which lost 5 bases and 8 bases, there was a span of 16 bases. The DNA of the CDR3 is TGTGCCAGCAGCCAGGGGGGCCTCACCTATGAGCAGTTCTTC. Translating it yields CASSQGGLTYEQFF.

This chain connects TRBV6-5 to TRBJ1-2; a weak D match, TRBD1 (6 bases). The CDR3 is 13 amino acids. V was trimmed by 8 bases and J by 5 bases, leaving 15 bases between them. The germline V gene encodes CDR1 MNHEY and CDR2 SVGAGI. The CDR3 reads CASWGGDKYGYTF. The CDR3 bases are TGTGCCAGCTGGGGGGGGGACAAATATGGCTACACCTTC.

This chain uses TRBV29-1 with TRBJ2-5; possibly TRBD1 for D (5 bases). V lost 7 bases to trimming and J lost 4 bases, with 16 bases between them. The CDR3 loop spans 13 amino acids. The V gene's germline CDR1 is SQVTM and CDR2 ANQGSEA. The CDR3 DNA sequence: TGCAGCGGATTGGTGTGGGGCGGAGAGACCCAGTACTTC. As protein: CSGLVWGGETQYF.

The V and J genes are TRBV5-8 and TRBJ1-6; 10 bases line up with TRBD1. V shed 0 bases and J 6 bases; nucleotides not matched to a gene: 0. CDR3 length: 15 residues. Germline CDR1 SGHTS, CDR2 YDEGEE. DNA for the CDR3: TGTGCCAGCAGCTTGGGACAGGGGGCTAATTCACCCCTCCACTTT. Translated, it gives CASSLGQGANSPLHF.

The CDR3 sequence: CSVNRATNYGYTF. CDR3 bases: TGCAGCGTCAACAGGGCGACGAACTATGGCTACACCTTC. This chain joins TRBV29-1 and TRBJ1-2; a possible D gene is TRBD1 (6 bases). Looked up from germline, CDR1 is SQVTM and CDR2 is ANQGSEA. The CDR3 loop spans 13 amino acids. Trimming pared 6 bases from V and 2 bases from J, leaving 13 bases between.

The rearrangement joins TRBV18 to TRBJ1-1, with 7 bases aligning to TRBD1. This CDR3 region has 13 residues. V was clipped by 8 bases and J by 5 bases; unmatched bases: 8. Germline CDR1 and CDR2: KGHSH and LQKENI. The CDR3, as DNA: TGTGCCAGCAGCCGGGACAGTGGGACTGAAGCTTTCTTT. Protein: CASSRDSGTEAFF. Full variable domain (remainder filled in from reference TRBV18 and TRBJ1-1): NAGVMQNPRHLVRRRGQEARLRCSPMKGHSHVYWYRQLPEEGLKFMVYLQKENIIDESGMPKERFSAEFPKEGPSILRIQQVVRGDSAAYFCASSRDSGTEAFFGQGTRLTVV.

Concerning this clone: This same CDR3 is encoded by further DNA sequences in the sample. V gene TRBV4-1 combines with J gene TRBJ1-2; perhaps TRBD1 as D (5 bases). The CDR3 runs to 15 residues. V lost 1 base to trimming and J lost 3 bases, with 12 bases between them. The V gene's germline CDR1 is MGHRA and CDR2 YSYEKL. The CDR3 loop is CASSQGGGGDYGYTF. The DNA of the CDR3 is TGCGCCAGCAGCCAAGGGGGCGGGGGAGACTATGGCTACACCTTC.